These 32 T cell receptor beta chains came from one sample sequenced in a study of CD8+CD57+ T cells in acquired aplastic anemia. Individuals selected for sequencing had exhibited CD8+CD57+ cell expansion on flow cytometry. Genomic DNA templated the TCR beta VDJ and CDR3 profiling. TCRdb passed the reads through MiXCR, listing each CDR3 protein once. The data contain some 180,000 distinct CDR3 sequences, roughly 63% of them singletons. The specimen was sorted CD4+, CD8+, or CD8+CD57+ T cells (not recorded which) from PBMCs. All receptors come from a human donor with aplastic anemia.

This clonotype was seen only once. This chain uses TRBV20-1 with TRBJ2-5, with no clear D. V lost 6 bases, J lost 2 bases, and 10 bases lay in between. CDR1 is DFQATT and CDR2 is SNEGSKA in the germline V gene (reference sequence). The CDR3 runs to 12 residues. CDR3 DNA: TGCAGTGCCGGTAGATCTCAAGAGACCCAGTACTTC. Amino acids: CSAGRSQETQYF.

This rearrangement joins TRBV19 to TRBJ1-6; 7 nucleotides match TRBD1. Losses at the gene ends were 6 bases for V and 4 bases for J; bases not matched to a gene: 6. CDR3 length: 15 amino acids. Germline CDR1 and CDR2: LNHDA and SQIVND (reference sequence). In DNA form, the CDR3 reads TGTGCCAGTAGGCATACAGGGGTGTATAATTCACCCCTCCACTTT. As protein: CASRHTGVYNSPLHF.

The J gene is TRBJ2-7, the V gene TRBV20-1; D not resolved. The CDR3 spans 12 residues. V was trimmed by 6 bases and J by 6 bases, leaving 15 bases between them. Germline values: CDR1 DFQATT, CDR2 SNEGSKA (reference sequence). CDR3 loop: CSAGPPGSEQYF. Written as DNA, the CDR3 is TGCAGTGCAGGACCCCCCGGGTCCGAGCAGTACTTC.

This sequence joins TRBV7-2 and TRBJ2-2; D is uncertain. The CDR3 totals 12 residues. CDR1 is SGHTA, CDR2 FQGNSA, per germline. The ends were cut back, 4 bases at V and 2 bases at J, with 2 bases in the middle. CDR3 bases: TGTGCCAGCAGCTACAACACCGGGGAGCTGTTTTTT. Protein: CASSYNTGELFF.

V gene TRBV7-9 combines with J gene TRBJ1-3; D unresolved. The CDR3 consists of 13 residues. Germline V gene sequence: CDR1 SEHNR, CDR2 FQNEAQ (reference sequence). Trimming left V 3 bases short and J 4 bases short, with 7 bases between. The CDR3 bases are TGTGCCAGCAGCTTGGGTCAGGGAAACACCATATATTTT. Its protein product is CASSLGQGNTIYF.

This clonotype was observed a few times. The chain employs TRBV24-1 and TRBJ2-7, with D possibly matching TRBD2 (6 bases). Between the trimmed V and J ends, which lost 6 bases and 4 bases, there was a span of 9 bases. The CDR3 runs 12 residues. Germline V gene lookup returns CDR1 KGHDR and CDR2 SFDVKD. The CDR3 is CATSPGGYEQYF. CDR3 in DNA: TGTGCCACCAGTCCCGGGGGATACGAGCAGTACTTC.

V gene TRBV2 combines with J gene TRBJ2-6, with D hard to call. Trimming stripped 5 bases from V and 0 bases from J, with 8 bases between. Germline-derived CDR1 and CDR2 are SNHLY and FYNNEI. This CDR3 contains 15 residues. CDR3 sequence (DNA): TGTGCCAGCAGTTCGAGGATCTCTGGGGCCAACGTCCTGACTTTC. Its translation is CASSSRISGANVLTF. The complete variable domain, with remaining parts taken from reference TRBV2 and TRBJ2-6, reads EPEVTQTPSHQVTQMGQEVILRCVPISNHLYFYWYRQILGQKVEFLVSFYNNEISEKSEIFDDQFSVERPDGSNFTLKIRSTKLEDSAMYFCASSSRISGANVLTFGAGSRLTVL.

The chain links TRBV7-6 to TRBJ2-7; 9 bases line up with TRBD1. Trimming at V came to 4 bases and at J to 0 bases, leaving 4 bases not matched to a gene. There are 15 residues in the CDR3. Germline lookup yields CDR1 SGHVS and CDR2 FNYEAQ. CDR3 amino acids: CASSYGTGISYEQYF. As DNA, the CDR3 is TGTGCCAGCAGCTATGGGACAGGGATCTCCTACGAGCAGTACTTC.

The chain couples TRBV27 to TRBJ2-5; the D gene is possibly TRBD1 (7 bases). CDR1 is MNHEY, CDR2 SMNVEV, per germline (reference sequence). The V and J ends lost 3 bases and 2 bases respectively, with 10 bases between them. This CDR3 comprises 14 residues. The CDR3 nucleotides are TGTGCCAGCAGTTTTGCGGGACAGCAAGAGACCCAGTACTTC. Translating gives CASSFAGQQETQYF.

This clonotype was seen just once. The chain recombines TRBV15 with TRBJ1-5, with D perhaps matching TRBD1 (6 bases). This CDR3 comprises 17 residues. The germline CDR1 and CDR2 sequences are LNHNV and YYDKDF (reference sequence). V dropped 0 bases and J dropped 6 bases, with 18 bases sitting between them. CDR3 sequence: CATSRELPQQGSQPQHF. The CDR3 DNA is TGTGCCACCAGCAGAGAACTACCTCAGCAGGGGAGTCAGCCCCAGCATTTT.

The J gene is TRBJ2-7, the V gene TRBV2; TRBD1 is a possible D gene (7 bases). Trimming cost V 5 bases and J 4 bases, with 12 bases left between them. The CDR3 extends over 13 amino acids. Germline CDR1 reads SNHLY; CDR2 reads FYNNEI. This chain's CDR3 is CASSWAGGYEQYF. The CDR3 region has the DNA TGTGCCAGCAGTTGGGCAGGGGGGTACGAGCAGTACTTC. The full variable domain, in which reference TRBV2 and TRBJ2-7 provide the parts outside the CDR3, is EPEVTQTPSHQVTQMGQEVILRCVPISNHLYFYWYRQILGQKVEFLVSFYNNEISEKSEIFDDQFSVERPDGSNFTLKIRSTKLEDSAMYFCASSWAGGYEQYFGPGTRLTVT.

V and J are TRBV5-1 and TRBJ2-5; D is perhaps TRBD1 or TRBD2 (6 bases each). The V end was cut by 5 bases, the J end by 0 bases, with 17 bases between. In germline, CDR1 is SGHRS, CDR2 YFSETQ. CDR3 length: 16 amino acids. CDR3 residues: CASSLGGQPNQETQYF. The CDR3 DNA is TGCGCCAGCAGTCTGGGAGGACAGCCGAACCAAGAGACCCAGTACTTC.

This clonotype was counted at least ten times. The CDR3 DNA is TGTGCCAGCAGCTTAGATCTCGCAGGGGACTATGGCTACACCTTC. The encoded protein is CASSLDLAGDYGYTF. The genes are TRBV11-2 and TRBJ1-2; a possible D gene is TRBD1 (6 bases). Germline V CDR1 and CDR2: SGHAT, FQNNGV. The CDR3 covers 15 residues. V was shortened by 0 bases and J by 3 bases, with 11 bases between the two germline ends.

The V and J genes are TRBV9 and TRBJ2-3; 7 bases are a match to TRBD2. The CDR3 loop spans 14 amino acids. Germline CDR1 SGDLS, CDR2 YYNGEE. V shed 4 bases and J 8 bases; nucleotides not matched to a gene: 10. CDR3 DNA: TGTGCCAGCAGCCCCGAACTAGCGTTAGGTACGCAGTATTTT. Translated: CASSPELALGTQYF.

J is TRBJ1-3 and V is TRBV15, with 7 nucleotides matching TRBD1. This CDR3 region has 14 residues. From germline, CDR1 is LNHNV and CDR2 YYDKDF (reference sequence). J was trimmed by 2 bases and V by 5 bases; bases with no gene match: 3. This CDR3 is CATSAGGTGNTIYF. The CDR3 DNA is TGTGCCACCAGCGCAGGGGGTACTGGAAACACCATATATTTT.

This clonotype was detected only a few times. V gene TRBV7-8 combines with J gene TRBJ2-2, with D possibly being TRBD1 (6 bases). CDR1 and CDR2 from the germline V gene are SGHVS and FQNEAQ. The CDR3 totals 16 residues. V dropped 1 base and J dropped 1 base, with 10 bases sitting between them. The CDR3 region is CASSLEGGMNTGELFF. For the CDR3, the DNA is TGTGCCAGCAGCTTAGAAGGGGGAATGAACACCGGGGAGCTGTTTTTT.

Points on this clonotype: A much larger clone sits a single nucleotide away, making a read error possible. The DNA is omitted, as the CDR3 cannot be located on it reliably, and the CDR3 follows TCRdb's listing. The V call is TRBV12-3 or TRBV12-4, the J call TRBJ2-6. The CDR3 is 16 amino acids long, termini counted. The CDR3 here is CASSPRFGSGANVLAF.

This clonotype was observed a single time. The rearrangement links TRBV20-1 to TRBJ1-1; possible D gene TRBD1, 5 bases. CDR1 DFQATT and CDR2 SNEGSKA come from the germline V gene (reference sequence). The V end lost 5 bases, the J end lost 5 bases, and 21 bases lay between the germline ends. The CDR3 contains 15 residues. The CDR3 sequence is CSAPLGRGLRTEAFF. Here the CDR3 DNA reads TGCAGTGCTCCCCTGGGTCGGGGCCTACGGACTGAAGCTTTCTTT.

This chain connects TRBV20-1 to TRBJ2-7; 12 bases are a match to TRBD2. This CDR3 contains 14 residues. J lost 2 bases, V lost 6 bases, and 5 bases had no gene match. Germline assignment: CDR1 DFQATT and CDR2 SNEGSKA (reference sequence). CDR3 nucleotides: TGCAGTGCCTGCGGACTAGCGGGAACCTACGAGCAGTACTTC. Protein sequence: CSACGLAGTYEQYF.

The chain recombines TRBV5-5 with TRBJ2-7; 7 positions agree with TRBD1. V shed 1 base and J 9 bases; nucleotides not matched to a gene: 1. This CDR3 spans 11 amino acids. Germline V gene data show CDR1 as SGHKS and CDR2 as YYEKEE (reference sequence). CDR3 sequence: CASSLSGGQYF. DNA of the CDR3: TGTGCCAGCAGCTTGTCAGGGGGGCAGTACTTC.

V is TRBV7-2 and J is TRBJ1-6; D ambiguous. This CDR3 has 15 residues. From germline, CDR1 is SGHTA and CDR2 FQGNSA. V shed 5 bases and J shed 3 bases, with 11 bases lying between them. As DNA, the CDR3 is TGTGCCAGCAGCCCAAATAGCAACTATAATTCACCCCTCCACTTT. This codes for CASSPNSNYNSPLHF.

CDR3 loop: CASSLAGQHPHEAFF. The CDR3 DNA reads TGTGCCAGCAGCTTGGCCGGGCAGCATCCCCATGAAGCTTTCTTT. The V call is TRBV5-6, the J call TRBJ1-1, with D unresolved. Germline CDR1 and CDR2: SGHDT and YYEEEE. V was shortened by 0 bases and J by 7 bases, with 16 bases between the two germline ends. There are 15 residues in the CDR3.

The gene calls are TRBV19 and TRBJ1-2, with 7 nucleotides matching TRBD1. Trimming removed 6 bases from V and 5 bases from J; junction bases left unmatched: 12. This CDR3 is built from 15 residues. Germline CDR1 and CDR2: LNHDA and SQIVND (reference sequence). CDR3 DNA sequence: TGTGCCAGTAGCAATGACAGGGCTGCAGGGTATGGCTACACCTTC. This sequence encodes CASSNDRAAGYGYTF.

Remarks on this clonotype: One end of the junction fails to match germline, which may point to a read error. The chain employs TRBV15 and TRBJ1-1; 9 positions agree with TRBD1. This CDR3 has 17 residues. Germline V gene lookup returns CDR1 LNHNV and CDR2 YYDKDF (reference sequence). The CDR3 sequence: CATSRDWGTGGNSEAFF. CDR3 nucleotides: TGTGCCACCAGCAGAGATTGGGGAACAGGGGGCAACAGTGAAGCTTTCTTT.

There are many counts of this clonotype. The V call is TRBV5-8, the J call TRBJ2-5; 8 bases align to TRBD2. Germline assignment: CDR1 SGHTS and CDR2 YDEGEE. The CDR3 has 13 amino acids. Losses at the gene ends were 2 bases for V and 5 bases for J; bases not matched to a gene: 2. CDR3 protein: CASSFSGGETQYF. In DNA form, the CDR3 reads TGTGCCAGCAGCTTTTCGGGGGGGGAGACCCAGTACTTC.

This clonotype was detected a few times. This chain uses TRBV15 with TRBJ2-7, with D possibly TRBD1 on 5 matching bases. CDR1 LNHNV and CDR2 YYDKDF come from the germline V gene (reference sequence). The CDR3 is 13 amino acids. Deletions cut 0 bases from V and 3 bases from J, with 6 bases between. CDR3 sequence: CATSRDQGYEQYF. The DNA for the CDR3 is TGTGCCACCAGCAGAGATCAGGGCTACGAGCAGTACTTC.

In this sample, this clonotype turned up once. The chain has TRBV7-6 and TRBJ1-2; TRBD1 might be the D (5 bases). CDR1 is SGHVS, CDR2 FNYEAQ, per germline. V was trimmed by 1 base and J by 8 bases, leaving 11 bases between them. CDR3 size: 13 residues. CDR3 nucleotide sequence: TGTGCCAGCAGCTTAGACGGGGGGGACGGCTACACCTTC. It is translated as CASSLDGGDGYTF.

The genes are TRBV7-2 and TRBJ1-1, with D perhaps matching TRBD1 (5 bases). Germline V gene data show CDR1 as SGHTA and CDR2 as FQGNSA. V was trimmed by 3 bases and J by 5 bases, leaving 13 bases between them. CDR3 size: 14 residues. The CDR3 DNA reads TGTGCCAGCAGCTTGGCTGGAGCAGGGACTGAAGCTTTCTTT. Translated: CASSLAGAGTEAFF.

The rearrangement links TRBV20-1 to TRBJ2-1; TRBD2 matches 8 bases. The CDR3 is 18 amino acids. CDR1 and CDR2 from the germline V gene are DFQATT and SNEGSKA (reference sequence). Trimming at V came to 6 bases and at J to 0 bases, leaving 16 bases not matched to a gene. DNA of the CDR3: TGCAGTGCAACCGTCGCTACGGGAGGGCTGAACTCCTACAATGAGCAGTTCTTC. Encoded protein: CSATVATGGLNSYNEQFF.

This clonotype was seen a few times. The chain links TRBV30 to TRBJ1-2; 7 nucleotides align to TRBD1. V shed 4 bases and J 4 bases; nucleotides not matched to a gene: 12. The CDR3 runs to 15 residues. The germline CDR1 and CDR2 sequences are GTSNPN and SVGIG (reference sequence). Here the CDR3 reads CAWTGQSALGYGYTF. DNA of the CDR3: TGTGCCTGGACGGGACAGTCCGCCCTTGGCTATGGCTACACCTTC.

This clonotype showed up many times. This chain connects TRBV2 to TRBJ1-2; TRBD1 matches 8 bases. The CDR3 spans 16 residues. J gave up 3 bases and V 1 base, and 7 bases lay outside the gene matches. CDR1 and CDR2 from the germline V gene are SNHLY and FYNNEI. The CDR3 sequence is CASSEGNRGSYYGYTF. In nucleotides, the CDR3 is TGTGCCAGCAGTGAAGGGAACAGGGGGAGTTACTATGGCTACACCTTC.

This clonotype has at least ten counts. The gene calls are TRBV12-3 or TRBV12-4 and TRBJ1-2; D gene unclear. Trimming removed 6 bases at V and 6 bases at J, with 17 bases between. The CDR3 is made up of 14 amino acids. The CDR3 protein is CASSLTISVDGYTF. The CDR3 DNA reads TGTGCCAGCAGCCTCACTATATCGGTGGATGGCTACACCTTC.